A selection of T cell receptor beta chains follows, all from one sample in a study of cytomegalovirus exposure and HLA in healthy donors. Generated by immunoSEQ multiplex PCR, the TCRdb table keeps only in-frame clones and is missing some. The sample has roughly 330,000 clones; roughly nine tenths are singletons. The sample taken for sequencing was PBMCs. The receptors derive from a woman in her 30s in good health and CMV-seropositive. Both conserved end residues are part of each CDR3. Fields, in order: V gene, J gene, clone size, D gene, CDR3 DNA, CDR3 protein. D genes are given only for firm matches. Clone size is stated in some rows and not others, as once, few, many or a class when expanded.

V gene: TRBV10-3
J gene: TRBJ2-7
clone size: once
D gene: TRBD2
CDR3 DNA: TGTGCCATCAGTGAGTCGACCCCTTCGGGAGGTCCCTACGAGCAGTACTTC
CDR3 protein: CAISESTPSGGPYEQYF

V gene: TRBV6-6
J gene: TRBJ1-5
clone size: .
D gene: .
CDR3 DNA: TGTGCCAGCAGCACGAGGAGTGGCGGGAATCAGCCCCAGCATTTT
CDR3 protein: CASSTRSGGNQPQHF

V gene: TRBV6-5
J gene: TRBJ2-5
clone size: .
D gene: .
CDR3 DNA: TGTGCCAGCAGTCCGCCCACGCCTAGGGAGACCCAGTACTTC
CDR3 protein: CASSPPTPRETQYF

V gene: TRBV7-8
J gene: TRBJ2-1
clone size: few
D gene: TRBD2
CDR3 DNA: TGTGCCAGCAGCCCCGTTAGCGGGGGGGCAAGTGAGCAGTTCTTC
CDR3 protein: CASSPVSGGASEQFF

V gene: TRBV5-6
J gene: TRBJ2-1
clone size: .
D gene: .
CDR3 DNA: TGTGCCAGCAGCTTGGGCCCACCCCTAGAGGGAATTAATGAGCAGTTCTTC
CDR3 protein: CASSLGPPLEGINEQFF

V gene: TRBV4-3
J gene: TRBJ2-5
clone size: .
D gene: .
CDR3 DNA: TGCGCCAGCAGCGTGACGGGAGTAGAGATAGAGACCCAGTACTTC
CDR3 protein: CASSVTGVEIETQYF

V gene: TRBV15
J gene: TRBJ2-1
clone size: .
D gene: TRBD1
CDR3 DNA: TGTGCCACCAGCAGTGGGGACAGAAACAATGAGCAGTTCTTC
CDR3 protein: CATSSGDRNNEQFF

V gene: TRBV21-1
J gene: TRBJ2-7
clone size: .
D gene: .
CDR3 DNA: TGTGCCAGCAGCGGCCGGGACACGATCTACGAGCAGTACTTC
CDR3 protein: CASSGRDTIYEQYF

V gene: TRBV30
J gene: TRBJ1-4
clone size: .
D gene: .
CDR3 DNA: TGTGCCTGGAGTATCCATCGGGGAACTAATGAAAAACTGTTTTTT
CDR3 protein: CAWSIHRGTNEKLFF

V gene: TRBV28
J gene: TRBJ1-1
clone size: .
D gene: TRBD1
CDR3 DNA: TGTGCCAGCAGACCCGGGACAGGGGGTAGGGCTGAAGCTTTCTTT
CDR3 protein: CASRPGTGGRAEAFF

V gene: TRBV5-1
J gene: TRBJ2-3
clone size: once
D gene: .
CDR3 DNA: TGCGCCAGCAGCTTGGGCGGGACACGCACAGATACGCAGTATTTT
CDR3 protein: CASSLGGTRTDTQYF

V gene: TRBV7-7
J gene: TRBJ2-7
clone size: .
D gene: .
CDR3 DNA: TGTGCCAGCAGCTTAGGGGTCGACGGTTTGGGGGAGCAGTACTTC
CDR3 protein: CASSLGVDGLGEQYF

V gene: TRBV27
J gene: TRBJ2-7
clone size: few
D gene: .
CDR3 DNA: TGTGCCAGCAGTTTAATGGGGAGCTCCTACGAGCAGTACTTC
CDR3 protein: CASSLMGSSYEQYF

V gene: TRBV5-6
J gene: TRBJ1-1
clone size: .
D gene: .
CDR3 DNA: TGTGCCAGCAGCTTGTTCGACAGAATAATGAACACTGAAGCTTTCTTT
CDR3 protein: CASSLFDRIMNTEAFF

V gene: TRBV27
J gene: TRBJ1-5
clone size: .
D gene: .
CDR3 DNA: TGTGCCAGCAGTCCAAATGAACCGGGCGGGCAGCCCCAGCATTTT
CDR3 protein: CASSPNEPGGQPQHF

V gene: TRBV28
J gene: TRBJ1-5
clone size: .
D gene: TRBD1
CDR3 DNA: TGTGCCAGCAGTTTATCACGGGACAGGGGGAATCAGCCCCAGCATTTT
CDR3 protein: CASSLSRDRGNQPQHF

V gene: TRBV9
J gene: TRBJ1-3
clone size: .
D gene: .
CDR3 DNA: TGTGCCAGCAGCGTAGGAAGGACTGGAAACACCATATATTTT
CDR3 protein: CASSVGRTGNTIYF

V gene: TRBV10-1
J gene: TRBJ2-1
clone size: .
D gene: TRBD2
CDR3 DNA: TGCGCCAGCAGTGAGCCAACTAGCGGGGAGTCCTACAATGAGCAGTTCTTC
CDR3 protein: CASSEPTSGESYNEQFF

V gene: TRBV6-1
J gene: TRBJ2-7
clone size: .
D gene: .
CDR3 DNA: TGTGCCAGCAGTGAATACCCCCAGCCCCCCTACGAGCAGTACTTC
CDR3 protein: CASSEYPQPPYEQYF

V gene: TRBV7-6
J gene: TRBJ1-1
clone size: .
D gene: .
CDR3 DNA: TGTGCCAGCAGCCCCCGGGGCAGCGCGAACACTGAAGCTTTCTTT
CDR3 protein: CASSPRGSANTEAFF

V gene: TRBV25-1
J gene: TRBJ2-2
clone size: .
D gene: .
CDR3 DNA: TGTGCCAGCAGAAAAGGGACCCCGACGGGGGAGCTGTTTTTT
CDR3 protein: CASRKGTPTGELFF

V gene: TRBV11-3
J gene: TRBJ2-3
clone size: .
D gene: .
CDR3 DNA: TGTGCCAGCAGCTTAGGGCAGGGGACAGATACGCAGTATTTT
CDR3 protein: CASSLGQGTDTQYF

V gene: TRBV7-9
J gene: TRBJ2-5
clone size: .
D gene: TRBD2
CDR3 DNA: TGTGCCAGCAGTACCCCGGGGGGCCAAGAGACCCAGTACTTC
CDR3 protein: CASSTPGGQETQYF

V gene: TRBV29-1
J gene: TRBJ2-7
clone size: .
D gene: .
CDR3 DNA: TGCAGCGTTGTAGGAGGGGGCTCCTACGAGCAGTACTTC
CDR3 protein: CSVVGGGSYEQYF

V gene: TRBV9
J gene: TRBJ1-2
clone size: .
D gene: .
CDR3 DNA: TGTGCCAGCAGCGTAGCCCAACAGTGGGGCTACACCTTC
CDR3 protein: CASSVAQQWGYTF

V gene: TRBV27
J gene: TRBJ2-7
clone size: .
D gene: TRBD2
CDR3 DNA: TGTGCCAGCAGTTTAAGCGGGGGCTCCTACGAGCAGTACTTC
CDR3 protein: CASSLSGGSYEQYF

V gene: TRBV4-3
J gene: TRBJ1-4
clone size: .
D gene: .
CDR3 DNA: TGCGCCAGCAGCCAAGATCGGGCGGTAAATGAAAAACTGTTTTTT
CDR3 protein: CASSQDRAVNEKLFF

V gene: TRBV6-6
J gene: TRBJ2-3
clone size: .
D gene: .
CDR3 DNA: TGTGCCAGCAGCCAATACACAGATACGCAGTATTTT
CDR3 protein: CASSQYTDTQYF

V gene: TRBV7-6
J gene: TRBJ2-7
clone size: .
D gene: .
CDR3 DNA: TGTGCCAGCAGCCAGTCCAGGAGTTACGAGCAGTACTTC
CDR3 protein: CASSQSRSYEQYF

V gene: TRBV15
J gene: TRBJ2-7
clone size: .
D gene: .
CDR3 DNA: TGTGCCACCGGACAGTTCGACGAGGAGCAGTACTTC
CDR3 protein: CATGQFDEEQYF

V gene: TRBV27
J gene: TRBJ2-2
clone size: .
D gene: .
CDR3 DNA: TGTGCCAGCAGTTTATCGGGGGAGCTGTTTTTT
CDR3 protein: CASSLSGELFF

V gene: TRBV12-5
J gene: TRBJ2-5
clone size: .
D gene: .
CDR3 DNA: TGTGCTAGTGGTCGCGGCGCACTAGCCGAAGAGACCCAGTACTTC
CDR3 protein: CASGRGALAEETQYF

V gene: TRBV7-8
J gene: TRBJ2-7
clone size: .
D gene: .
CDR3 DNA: TGTGCCAGCAGTTCACGGCAGGGTTTTTACGAGCAGTACTTC
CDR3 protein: CASSSRQGFYEQYF

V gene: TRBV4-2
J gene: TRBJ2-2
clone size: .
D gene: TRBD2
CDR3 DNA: TGTGCCAGCAGCCATCGACTAGCGGGGGGGTTGAACACCGGGGAGCTGTTTTTT
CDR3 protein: CASSHRLAGGLNTGELFF

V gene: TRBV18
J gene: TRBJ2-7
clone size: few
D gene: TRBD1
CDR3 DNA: TGTGCCAGCTCACCAGCAGGGGGCGCGGGGGAGCAGTACTTC
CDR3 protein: CASSPAGGAGEQYF

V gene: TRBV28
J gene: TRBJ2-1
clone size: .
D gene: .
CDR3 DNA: TGTGCCAGCAGTACCGAGTCGTTCAATCAATACAATGAGCAGTTCTTC
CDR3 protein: CASSTESFNQYNEQFF

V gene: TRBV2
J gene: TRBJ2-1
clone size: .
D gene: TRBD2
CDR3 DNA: TGTGCCAGCAGGGGGGGGACTAGCGGATACAATGAGCAGTTCTTC
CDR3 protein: CASRGGTSGYNEQFF

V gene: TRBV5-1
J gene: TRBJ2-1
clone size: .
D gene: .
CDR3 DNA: TGCGCCAGCAGCTTGGAGTTCAGCGCCAATGAGCAGTTCTTC
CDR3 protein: CASSLEFSANEQFF

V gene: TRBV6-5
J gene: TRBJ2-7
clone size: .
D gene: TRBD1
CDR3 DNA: TGTGCCAGCAGTCGACAGGGTTTCGACGAGCAGTACTTC
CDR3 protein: CASSRQGFDEQYF

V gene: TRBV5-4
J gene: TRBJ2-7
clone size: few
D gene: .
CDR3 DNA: TGTGCCAGCAGCTTAACAGGGACCGAGCAGTACTTC
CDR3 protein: CASSLTGTEQYF

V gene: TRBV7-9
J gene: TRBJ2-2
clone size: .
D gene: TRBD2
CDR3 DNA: TGTGCCAGCAGCCCGCGACTAGCGGGAGGGCCGAGGGCCGGGGAGCTGTTTTTT
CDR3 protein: CASSPRLAGGPRAGELFF

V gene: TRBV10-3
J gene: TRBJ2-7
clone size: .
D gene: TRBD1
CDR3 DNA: TGTGCCATCAGTGGACGGAAGACAGGGGACCCCTCCTACGAGCAGTACTTC
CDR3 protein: CAISGRKTGDPSYEQYF

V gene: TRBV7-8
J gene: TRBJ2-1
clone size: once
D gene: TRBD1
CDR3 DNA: TGTGCCAGCAGCCGAGGTAGGGGGCCCTACAATGAGCAGTTCTTC
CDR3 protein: CASSRGRGPYNEQFF

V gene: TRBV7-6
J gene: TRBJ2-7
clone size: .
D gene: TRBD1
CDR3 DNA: TGTGCCAGCAGCTCTTCGGGACAGGCAGCCTACGAGCAGTACTTC
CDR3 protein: CASSSSGQAAYEQYF

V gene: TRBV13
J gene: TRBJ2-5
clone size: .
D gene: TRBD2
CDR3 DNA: TGTGCCAGCAGCCATCAAACTAGCGCGAAAGAGACCCAGTACTTC
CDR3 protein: CASSHQTSAKETQYF

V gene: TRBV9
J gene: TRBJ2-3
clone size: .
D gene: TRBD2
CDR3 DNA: TGTGCCAGCAGCGCCGCTAGCGGGAGGGCCTGGGGAGATACGCAGTATTTT
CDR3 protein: CASSAASGRAWGDTQYF